This TCR beta chain comes out of a study of identical twins (dated by TCRdb to about 2016). Turning to the overall study: TCR alpha and beta repertoires from monozygotic twins, unrelated adults of various ages and cord blood were deep-sequenced to test whether fetal clonotypes persist. To rule out contamination, the twin experiments were replicated at different times with different library preparation protocols.

Results and caveats for the whole study, not just this receptor: Zero-insertion analyses could be partly confounded by invariant T cells such as MAIT and iNKT, though diverse VJ usage argued against such confounding for most clonotypes. Fewer insertions were carried by abundant cord blood beta clonotypes, a similar but weaker trend appeared in young adult naive repertoires, and no such trend appeared in memory repertoires. Excess twin sharing in beta out-of-frame sequences was weaker because fewer shared sequences lowered the signal-to-noise ratio. Compared with coincidental sharing between unrelated individuals, out-of-frame TCR alpha sequences shared between twins had an excess of sequences with low generation probability. Conclusions relied on cross-sectional statistical analysis, since the same donors could not be followed over many years. Out-of-frame TCR alpha sharing in monozygotic twins was systematically underestimated by recombination models, whereas sharing between unrelated individuals was in agreement with the recombination models.

With respect to this clonotype: It has no known antigen specificity. Per-base quality was not reported, and no clone a single base away is much larger than it.

The germline V gene supplies CDR1 MNHEY and CDR2 SVGAGI. The CDR3 contains 13 residues, cysteine and phenylalanine counted. Left in the record is the CDR3 DNA by itself, 39 bases read in frame from the first base. Trimming leaves V shorter by 6 bases and J shorter by 2 bases, with the junction holding 2 bases beyond the gene matches. Every donor in the study was a healthy Caucasian. Library preparation employed 5' RACE. Sequencing instrument: Illumina HiSeq 2000. Template switching added a universal primer binding site, and the final cDNA carried a unique molecular identifier that allowed TCR cDNA molecules to be counted accurately. First-strand cDNA for TCR alpha and beta chains was synthesized from specific primers in the conserved constant-segment region. To control for contamination, every cDNA library carried two barcodes: a SMART-Mk sample barcode plus Illumina barcodes. Two successive PCR steps introduced TruSeq adapter sequences along with Illumina sample barcodes. Sequencing of the TCR alpha and beta cDNA libraries was done on the Illumina HiSeq platform using custom primers. Turning to the authors' computational methods: MiGEC processed the raw reads to extract unique molecular identifiers, while MiXCR was used to determine the CDR3 positions. For each individual, recombination models were inferred using an EM algorithm with the repgenHMM and IGoR tools. The tcR package in R was used for shared clonotype analysis, with sharing normalized by the product of cloneset sizes. To study raw recombination without the effects of thymic and clonal selection, out-of-frame nonproductive sequences were analyzed. TCRdb took the public reads, trimmed them with fastp at Q25, ran MiXCR for clone calling and kept in-frame beta chains. All rows with the same CDR3 protein become a single entry with the most common DNA and genes. The V and J calls come from TCRdb's annotation, not from the publication. Here the sample has 1.5 million to 2 million distinct CDR3 sequences; less than 40% occur a single time. The ten largest clones capture about 0.27% of the sample.

The receptor's source is a newborn girl in good health. Recombination linked TRBV6-5 to TRBJ2-7; a stretch of 9 junction bases matches TRBD1. Sequences were obtained from cord blood. Here the CDR3 is given as CASRRDRAYEQYF. The sequenced DNA: TGTGCCAGCAGAAGGGACAGGGCCTACGAGCAGTACTTC.